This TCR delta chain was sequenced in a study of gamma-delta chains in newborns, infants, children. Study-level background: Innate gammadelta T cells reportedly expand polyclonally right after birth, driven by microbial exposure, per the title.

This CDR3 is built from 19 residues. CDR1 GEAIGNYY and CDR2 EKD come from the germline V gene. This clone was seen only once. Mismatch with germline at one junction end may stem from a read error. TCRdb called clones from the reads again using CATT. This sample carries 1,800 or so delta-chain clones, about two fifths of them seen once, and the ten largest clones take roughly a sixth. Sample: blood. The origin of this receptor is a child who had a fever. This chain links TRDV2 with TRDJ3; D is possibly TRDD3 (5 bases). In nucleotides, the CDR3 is TGTGCCTGTGACTTCGTGCAGGATGTAAGCTCCTGGGACACCCGACAGAAGTTTTTC. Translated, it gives CACDFVQDVSSWDTRQKFF.